This passage covers 18 T cell receptor beta chains from one sample sequenced in a study of blood T cell repertoires in COVID-19. Some clones are missing from TCRdb's copy, which holds only in-frame ones; the method was immunoSEQ multiplex PCR. Altogether around 310,000 clones are present, around 92% being singletons, with the ten largest covering less than 9.5%. The sample was PBMCs or T cells enriched from blood (not recorded which). These receptors all come from a woman in her 30s who had recovered from COVID-19.

CDR3 sequence: CASGTDSSYEQYF. The CDR3 DNA reads as TGTGCCAGTGGGACTGACTCATCCTACGAGCAGTACTTC. The chain couples TRBV19 to TRBJ2-7, with D maybe TRBD2 (6 bases). The V gene lost 8 bases and the J gene lost 1 base, with 12 bases spanning the gap. The CDR3 consists of 13 residues. CDR1 is LNHDA, CDR2 SQIVND, per germline (reference sequence).

The V call is TRBV27, the J call TRBJ2-5; TRBD2 agrees at 7 bases. The V gene's germline CDR1 is MNHEY and CDR2 SMNVEV (reference sequence). Germline trimming cut 6 bases from V and 2 bases from J; bases unmatched to any gene: 12. This CDR3 comprises 16 residues. The CDR3 loop reads CASSPKLLARQETQYF. CDR3 bases: TGTGCCAGCAGCCCTAAATTACTAGCGCGACAAGAGACCCAGTACTTC.

V gene TRBV25-1 combines with J gene TRBJ1-2; D is unresolved. The germline gives CDR1 MGHDK, CDR2 SYGVNS. CDR3 length: 11 amino acids. V gave up 3 bases and J gave up 7 bases, with 6 bases separating them. The CDR3 DNA reads as TGTGCCAGCAGTGATCGGGGTGGCTACACCTTC. Protein sequence: CASSDRGGYTF.

The chain joins TRBV12-3 or TRBV12-4 to TRBJ2-1, with 9 bases aligning to TRBD2. V trimming: 3 bases; J trimming: 10 bases; junction bases outside the gene matches: 4. The CDR3 is 13 amino acids. The CDR3 sequence: CASSFSGRGEQFF. The CDR3 DNA sequence: TGTGCCAGCAGTTTTAGCGGGAGAGGGGAGCAGTTCTTC.

The chain carries TRBV18 and TRBJ1-2; no clear D gene. Trimming removed 4 bases from V and 3 bases from J, with 12 bases in between. The germline V gene has CDR1 KGHSH and CDR2 LQKENI. This CDR3 is built from 14 residues. The CDR3 region has the DNA TGTGCCAGCTCACTAAACACAGAAGACTATGGCTACACCTTC. Translated: CASSLNTEDYGYTF.

The count of this clone is one. This chain connects TRBV4-3 to TRBJ1-4, with D unresolved. Germline CDR1 reads LGHNA; CDR2 reads YSLEER. With 0 bases removed from V and 4 bases from J, the gap between germline ends came to 9 bases. The CDR3 consists of 15 residues. The CDR3: CASSQDPGDNEKLFF. Written as DNA, the CDR3 is TGCGCCAGCAGCCAAGACCCCGGAGATAATGAAAAACTGTTTTTT.

This chain connects TRBV16 to TRBJ1-2; D is perhaps TRBD1 (6 bases). Trimming stripped 6 bases from V and 13 bases from J, with 15 bases between. This CDR3 has 11 residues. Germline lookup yields CDR1 KGHSY and CDR2 FQNENV. In DNA, the CDR3 is TGTGCCAGCAGACTTGGACAGCTTCCCACCTTC. It is translated as CASRLGQLPTF.

The CDR3 here is CSVDSVHEQFF. CDR3 in DNA: TGCAGCGTTGACTCGGTTCATGAGCAGTTCTTC. V and J are TRBV29-1 and TRBJ2-1; D call uncertain. The CDR3 covers 11 residues. In germline, CDR1 is SQVTM, CDR2 ANQGSEA. Trimming left V 3 bases short and J 8 bases short, with 8 bases between.

This clone was found once. The V call is TRBV10-3, the J call TRBJ2-5; 7 nucleotides match TRBD1. CDR1 and CDR2 from the germline V gene are ENHRY and SYGVKD. Trimming at V came to 6 bases and at J to 7 bases, leaving 8 bases not matched to a gene. This CDR3 region has 13 residues. CDR3 bases: TGTGCCATCAGCGCCGACCGGGACAGGACCCAGTACTTC. Its translation is CAISADRDRTQYF.

This CDR3 reads CASSVSFRTQKNTGELFF. CDR3 nucleotides: TGTGCCAGCAGCGTATCGTTTCGGACACAAAAGAACACCGGGGAGCTGTTTTTT. The chain has TRBV9 and TRBJ2-2; tentatively, D is TRBD1 (5 bases). Germline V CDR1 and CDR2: SGDLS, YYNGEE. V lost 1 base to trimming and J lost 1 base, with 17 bases between them. This CDR3 is built from 18 residues.

A word on this clone: At one boundary the junction diverges from the germline segment, which might be a read error. The gene calls are TRBV28 and TRBJ1-1; the match to TRBD1 covers 8 bases. Germline V CDR1 and CDR2: MDHEN, SYDVKM. The CDR3 has 13 amino acids. The CDR3 coding sequence is TGTGCCAGCAGCACCCCGAACCGGGACAGGACCTCTTTT. This translates into CASSTPNRDRTSF.

V usage is TRBV3-1 (or the pseudogene TRBV3-2) and J usage is TRBJ2-1; D is possibly TRBD1 (5 bases). V shed 1 base and J shed 4 bases, with 11 bases lying between them. This CDR3 is 15 amino acids long. CDR1 and CDR2 from the germline V gene are LGHDT and YNNKEL (reference sequence). CDR3 bases: TGTGCCAGCAGCCAAGCAGCGACAGATTACAATGAGCAGTTCTTC. It yields the protein CASSQAATDYNEQFF.

The chain has TRBV10-3 and TRBJ2-7; 7 bases map to TRBD1. CDR3 length equals 15 residues. The germline V gene encodes CDR1 ENHRY and CDR2 SYGVKD. Trimming cost V 4 bases and J 4 bases; bases outside gene matches: 10. The CDR3, as DNA: TGTGCCATCAGTGGGGGCCCAGGGGGTTCTTACGAGCAGTACTTC. It specifies CAISGGPGGSYEQYF.

This clone was seen a single time. The chain uses TRBV7-6 and TRBJ1-2, with TRBD1 identical over 8 bases. CDR3 length: 16 amino acids. The germline V gene has CDR1 SGHVS and CDR2 FNYEAQ. The junction had 9 bases not matched to a gene; V was cut back by 5 bases and J by 1 base. The CDR3 loop reads CASSPGQAFNNYGYTF. The CDR3 nucleotides are TGTGCCAGCAGCCCGGGACAGGCCTTTAATAACTATGGCTACACCTTC.

V is TRBV5-1 and J is TRBJ1-1, with 7 bases that match TRBD1. The CDR3 has 17 amino acids. V trimming: 0 bases; J trimming: 6 bases; junction bases outside the gene matches: 14. The germline V gene encodes CDR1 SGHRS and CDR2 YFSETQ. Here the CDR3 reads CASSLDVRGPAGSEAFF. For the CDR3, the DNA is TGCGCCAGCAGCTTGGATGTTAGGGGGCCGGCGGGCTCTGAAGCTTTCTTT. Together with reference TRBV5-1 and TRBJ1-1, the CDR3 gives the full variable domain: KAGVTQTPRYLIKTRGQQVTLSCSPISGHRSVSWYQQTPGQGLQFLFEYFSETQRNKGNFPGRFSGRQFSNSRSEMNVSTLELGDSALYLCASSLDVRGPAGSEAFFGQGTRLTVV.

The chain uses TRBV4-2 and TRBJ2-7; possible D gene TRBD2, 7 bases. The V and J ends lost 0 bases and 9 bases respectively, with 24 bases between them. The CDR3 consists of 17 residues. Germline CDR1 LGHNA, CDR2 YNFKEQ. CDR3 DNA sequence: TGTGCCAGCAGCCAAGAGTTTAGGGGGAGGGCCTCCTTCGGGCAGTACTTC. The encoded protein is CASSQEFRGRASFGQYF.

This chain links TRBV5-1 with TRBJ1-2; 10 positions match TRBD1. Germline V gene lookup returns CDR1 SGHRS and CDR2 YFSETQ. The CDR3 sequence is 14 residues long. With V trimmed by 2 bases and J by 6 bases, 4 bases remained unmatched. CDR3 loop: CASSLGQGEDGYTF. The CDR3 region has the DNA TGCGCCAGCAGCTTAGGACAGGGGGAGGATGGCTACACCTTC.

This chain uses TRBV5-6 with TRBJ2-3; TRBD2 aligns across 8 bases. V trimming: 1 base; J trimming: 2 bases; junction bases outside the gene matches: 3. The CDR3 extends over 15 amino acids. CDR1 and CDR2 from the germline V gene are SGHDT and YYEEEE. CDR3 residues: CASSLYGRVTDTQYF. The CDR3 bases are TGTGCCAGCAGCTTGTACGGGAGGGTCACAGATACGCAGTATTTT. The whole variable domain, filled in from reference TRBV5-6 and TRBJ2-3, reads DAGVTQSPTHLIKTRGQQVTLRCSPKSGHDTVSWYQQALGQGPQFIFQYYEEEERQRGNFPDRFSGHQFPNYSSELNVNALLLGDSALYLCASSLYGRVTDTQYFGPGTRLTVL.